These T cell receptor beta chains were read from a single sample in a study of TIL therapy for anti-PD-1-resistant metastatic lung cancer. The repertoire was sequenced with immunoSEQ multiplex PCR; TCRdb's copy has only in-frame clones and lacks some. The sample has about 10,000 clones; around three fifths are singletons. This specimen consisted of tumor tissue, obtained at baseline. Receptor source: a person aged 25-80 years with non-small cell lung cancer. Each CDR3 is given with its conserved first and last residue. D genes are given only for firm matches. Only part of the rows carry a size: once, few, many, or a class if the clone is expanded.

>TRBJ2-1|TRBD1|.|12|TRBV14
TGTGCCAGCAGCGTCAGGGGGCCGCGGCAGTTCTTC
CASSVRGPRQFF
>TRBJ1-2|.|few|14|TRBV2
TGTGCCAGCAGGGTCTACACCGGGGACTATGGCTACACCTTC
CASRVYTGDYGYTF
>TRBJ2-5|TRBD2|.|15|TRBV10-3
TGTGCCATCAGTGAGATGACTAGCGGGGTGGGGACCCAGTACTTC
CAISEMTSGVGTQYF
>TRBJ2-1|.|once|15|TRBV5-1
TGCGCCAGCAGCTTTCAGGGTAAAGGGGACAATGAGCAGTTCTTC
CASSFQGKGDNEQFF
>TRBJ1-1|.|few|12|TRBV14
TGTGCCAGCAGCCGGTGGAACACTGAAGCTTTCTTT
CASSRWNTEAFF
>TRBJ2-5|.|.|14|TRBV11-3
TGTGCCAGCGCCGGGGCGGGGGCACAAGAGACCCAGTACTTC
CASAGAGAQETQYF
>TRBJ1-2|TRBD1|.|13|TRBV5-1
TGCGCCAGCTGCCCGGGACAGGGGGATTACCACACCTTC
CASCPGQGDYHTF
>TRBJ1-5|TRBD1|.|18|TRBV10-3
TGTGCCACCTCCTCCAGCGGGACAGGGGCGAGTAGCAATCAGCCCCAGCATTTT
CATSSSGTGASSNQPQHF
>TRBJ2-3|TRBD2|.|17|TRBV7-9
TGTGCCAGCAGTCTCCGGGGTAGCGGGGAGAGCACAGATACGCAGTATTTT
CASSLRGSGESTDTQYF
>TRBJ1-1|TRBD1|.|16|TRBV5-1
TGCGCCAGCAGCTCTTCGGGTCAGGGGGCGAACACTGAAGCTTTCTTT
CASSSSGQGANTEAFF
>TRBJ2-1|.|.|12|TRBV18
TGTGCCAGCTCAAAACTGGTTAATGAGCAGTTCTTC
CASSKLVNEQFF
>TRBJ2-7|.|few|14|TRBV5-5
TGTGCCAGCAGCACACTCGGGACCGCGTACGAGCAGTACTTC
CASSTLGTAYEQYF
>TRBJ2-5|TRBD2|.|13|TRBV7-8
TGTGCCAGCAACCATCTAGCGGAAGAGACCCAGTACTTC
CASNHLAEETQYF
>TRBJ2-3|.|medium-sized|14|TRBV6-1
TGTGCCAGCAAGAGACCCTCAGGTTCAGATACGCAGTATTTT
CASKRPSGSDTQYF
>TRBJ1-3|.|once|13|TRBV5-1
TGCGCCAGCAGCTTGGGACAGGAAAGCACCATATATTTT
CASSLGQESTIYF
>TRBJ2-7|TRBD2|.|16|TRBV9
TGTGCCAGCAGCCCCCATAGCGGGGGGTTCTCCTACGAGCAGTACTTC
CASSPHSGGFSYEQYF
>TRBJ2-7|TRBD2|.|13|TRBV6-1
TGTGCCAGCAGTACCCAACTAGCGACCGAGCAGTACTTC
CASSTQLATEQYF
>TRBJ1-3|.|.|16|TRBV15
TGTGCCACCAGCCGACTAGCGCCAGGGGCAGGAAACACCATATATTTT
CATSRLAPGAGNTIYF
>TRBJ2-1|.|few|16|TRBV28
TGTGCCAGCAGAACCTTAAAGGAAAGCTCCTACAATGAGCAGTTCTTC
CASRTLKESSYNEQFF
>TRBJ1-2|.|.|13|TRBV18
TGTGCCAGCTCACCGGGGGCAGCCGGTGGCTACACCTTC
CASSPGAAGGYTF
>TRBJ1-4|.|few|13|TRBV6-5
TGTGCCAGCAGTAATACCATCAATGAAAAACTGTTTTTT
CASSNTINEKLFF
>TRBJ2-2|.|.|13|TRBV6-1
TGTGCCGGGAAAAACGCGAACACCGGGGAGCTGTTTTTT
CAGKNANTGELFF
>TRBJ1-2|.|.|12|TRBV7-6
TGTGCCAGCAGCTCGTGGGGGTATGGCTACACCTTC
CASSSWGYGYTF